These 17 T cell receptor beta chains were sequenced from one sample in a study of radiation and T cells in renal cell carcinoma. Documented time point: blood 4 weeks post-SBRT, at nephrectomy. Noted treatment: 15 Gy SBRT to primary tumor, nephrectomy 4 weeks later. TCRdb keeps only in-frame clones here, not all; method: immunoSEQ multiplex PCR. This table holds about 150,000 clones, 75% to 90% found once. The input for sequencing was blood, taken from a patient whose treatment included radiotherapy and nephrectomy. The source of these receptors is a woman aged 50 to 65 with renal cell carcinoma.

The chain uses TRBV4-1 and TRBJ2-3, with D perhaps TRBD2 (6 bases). Trimming cost V 1 base and J 1 base, with 9 bases left between them. The CDR3 has 15 residues. CDR1 MGHRA and CDR2 YSYEKL come from the germline V gene. The CDR3 spells CASSQVGSRTDTQYF. The CDR3 coding sequence is TGCGCCAGCAGCCAAGTCGGGAGCCGCACAGATACGCAGTATTTT.

The J gene is TRBJ1-5, the V gene TRBV7-2; TRBD1 aligns across 9 bases. The CDR3 totals 15 residues. Per the germline V gene, CDR1 is SGHTA and CDR2 is FQGNSA. Unmatched junction bases numbered 6, after V lost 5 bases and J lost 4 bases. CDR3 in amino acids: CASSVYRGQNQPQHF. In nucleotides, the CDR3 is TGTGCCAGCAGCGTATACAGGGGGCAAAATCAGCCCCAGCATTTT. Full variable domain (outside the CDR3, taken from reference TRBV7-2 and TRBJ1-5): GAGVSQSPSNKVTEKGKDVELRCDPISGHTALYWYRQSLGQGLEFLIYFQGNSAPDKSGLPSDRFSAERTGGSVSTLTIQRTQQEDSAVYLCASSVYRGQNQPQHFGDGTRLSIL.

J is TRBJ2-2 and V is TRBV7-2; 7 bases map to TRBD2. With 0 bases clipped from V and 6 bases from J, the junction kept 1 base outside the gene matches. This CDR3 is built from 14 residues. Germline V lookup: CDR1 SGHTA, CDR2 FQGNSA. The CDR3: CASSLAGLSGELFF. CDR3 DNA sequence: TGTGCCAGCAGCTTAGCGGGACTATCCGGGGAGCTGTTTTTT.

In nucleotides, the CDR3 is TGTGCCAGCAGCCGGACAGGGGGATCTGGAAACACCATATATTTT. Its translation is CASSRTGGSGNTIYF. The rearrangement uses TRBV7-9 and TRBJ1-3; 10 nucleotides line up with TRBD1. Trimming took 5 bases from V and 1 from J; bases not matched to a gene: 2. The CDR3 contains 15 residues. Germline assignment: CDR1 SEHNR and CDR2 FQNEAQ (reference sequence).

The chain carries TRBV7-2 and TRBJ1-3; unclear D gene. The V gene's germline CDR1 is SGHTA and CDR2 FQGNSA. The CDR3 is 14 amino acids. V dropped 2 bases and J dropped 6 bases, with 11 bases sitting between them. The CDR3: CASSLWEEENTIYF. The CDR3 DNA follows: TGTGCCAGCAGCTTATGGGAAGAGGAAAACACCATATATTTT.

V is TRBV28 and J is TRBJ2-5, with TRBD2 matching 10 bases. Trimming removed 2 bases from V and 10 bases from J; junction bases left unmatched: 10. The CDR3 totals 15 residues. CDR1 and CDR2 (germline): MDHEN, SYDVKM. This CDR3 is CASSLVLAGDEVQYF. CDR3 DNA: TGTGCCAGCAGTTTAGTTCTAGCGGGAGATGAGGTCCAGTACTTC. Complete variable domain (other parts from reference TRBV28 and TRBJ2-5): DVKVTQSSRYLVKRTGEKVFLECVQDMDHENMFWYRQDPGLGLRLIYFSYDVKMKEKGDIPEGYSVSREKKERFSLILESASTNQTSMYLCASSLVLAGDEVQYFGPGTRLLVL.

The chain carries TRBV4-3 and TRBJ2-6; D may be TRBD1 (6 bases). Trimming took 4 bases from V and 4 from J, leaving 20 bases between them. The CDR3 spans 18 residues. Germline V gene lookup returns CDR1 LGHNA and CDR2 YSLEER. For the CDR3, the DNA is TGCGCCAGCAGCCCCCGGACAGTAAGGGGCTTCGGGGCCAACGTCCTGACTTTC. It translates to CASSPRTVRGFGANVLTF.

CDR3 sequence (DNA): TGTGCCAGCAGTACCAGGACAGGGGGCGCAGATGGCTACACCTTC. Translating it yields CASSTRTGGADGYTF. The rearrangement joins TRBV7-2 to TRBJ1-2, with 11 bases fitting TRBD1. This CDR3 spans 15 amino acids. The trim removed 6 bases at V and 6 bases at J, leaving 9 bases unmatched. CDR1 SGHTA and CDR2 FQGNSA come from the germline V gene.

V and J are TRBV6-1 and TRBJ1-5, with D hard to call. The CDR3 has 14 residues. CDR1 is MNHNS and CDR2 is SASEGT in the germline V gene. Trimming took off 2 bases at V and 9 bases at J, with 14 bases between the two ends. This chain's CDR3 is CASSEIRPDRPQHF. CDR3 DNA: TGTGCCAGCAGTGAAATCCGCCCAGACCGGCCCCAGCATTTT.

This clone was found a few times. The rearrangement joins TRBV18 to TRBJ1-5; D unclear. Per the germline V gene, CDR1 is KGHSH and CDR2 is LQKENI. There are 13 residues in the CDR3. V lost 3 bases, J lost 5 bases, and 8 bases lay in between. CDR3 sequence (DNA): TGTGCCAGCTCACCGAGGACGGATCAGCCCCAGCATTTT. It is translated as CASSPRTDQPQHF.

This clone was seen only a few times. This chain uses TRBV2 with TRBJ1-4; a possible D gene is TRBD1 (5 bases). The CDR3 covers 18 residues. V lost 2 bases to trimming and J lost 6 bases, with 22 bases between them. Germline values: CDR1 SNHLY, CDR2 FYNNEI. The CDR3 loop reads CASSEFPKTSQEHEKLFF. In nucleotides, the CDR3 is TGTGCCAGCAGTGAATTTCCCAAGACATCACAGGAACATGAAAAACTGTTTTTT. The entire variable domain, with the rest obtained from reference TRBV2 and TRBJ1-4, is as follows: EPEVTQTPSHQVTQMGQEVILRCVPISNHLYFYWYRQILGQKVEFLVSFYNNEISEKSEIFDDQFSVERPDGSNFTLKIRSTKLEDSAMYFCASSEFPKTSQEHEKLFFGSGTQLSVL.

The chain links TRBV27 to TRBJ2-5; D may be TRBD2 (6 bases). V was clipped by 3 bases and J by 6 bases, with 14 bases between them. Germline loops: CDR1 MNHEY, CDR2 SMNVEV (reference sequence). The CDR3 has 14 residues. In nucleotides, the CDR3 is TGTGCCAGCAGTTTGGAAGGAGGGATTCAGACCCAGTACTTC. Translation gives CASSLEGGIQTQYF.

This clone is a singleton in its sample. This sequence joins TRBV7-9 and TRBJ2-7, with D unclear. The V end lost 5 bases, the J end lost 0 bases, and 5 bases lay between the germline ends. This CDR3 has 12 amino acids. Germline CDR1 SEHNR, CDR2 FQNEAQ (reference sequence). CDR3 bases: TGTGCCAGCAGCCAAAGCTCCTACGAGCAGTACTTC. It yields the protein CASSQSSYEQYF.

The J gene is TRBJ2-2, the V gene TRBV9, with 8 nucleotides matching TRBD2. This CDR3 spans 15 amino acids. The junction had 3 bases not matched to a gene; V was cut back by 0 bases and J by 5 bases. CDR1 and CDR2 from the germline V gene are SGDLS and YYNGEE. CDR3 loop: CASSVEAGVTGELFF. CDR3 nucleotide sequence: TGTGCCAGCAGCGTAGAAGCGGGGGTTACCGGGGAGCTGTTTTTT.

In this sample, this clone turned up once. The chain carries TRBV5-4 and TRBJ2-1, with 10 bases aligning to TRBD1. With 0 bases clipped from V and 10 bases from J, the junction kept 4 bases outside the gene matches. The CDR3 sequence is 14 residues long. The germline V gene has CDR1 SGHNT and CDR2 YYREEE (reference sequence). Written as DNA, the CDR3 is TGTGCCAGCAGCTTGGCCGGGACAGGGGTAGAGCAGTTCTTC. It yields the protein CASSLAGTGVEQFF.

The gene calls are TRBV1 and TRBJ2-3; the table names TRBD2, a call not compared with the DNA. TRBV1 is a known pseudogene. CDR3 length equals 17 residues. The CDR3 DNA is TGCACCAGCAGCCAAGCTTTGGCTAGCGGGAGCACAGATACGCAGTATTTT. Its translation is CTSSQALASGSTDTQYF.

The V call is TRBV6-5, the J call TRBJ1-3, with unresolved D. The CDR3 runs 15 residues. Trimming removed 2 bases at V and 0 bases at J, with 8 bases between. Germline loops: CDR1 MNHEY, CDR2 SVGAGI. The CDR3 spells CASSYRRPSGNTIYF. Written as DNA, the CDR3 is TGTGCCAGCAGTTACCGCCGGCCCTCTGGAAACACCATATATTTT.